The 6 T cell receptor beta chains presented below share a single source sample, sequenced in a study of T-cell reconstitution after alpha-beta-depleted transplantation in children. This sample's TCRbeta library carried unique molecular identifier barcodes. Using its own MiXCR run on the PCR reads, TCRdb lists one record per CDR3 protein. The sample has about 830,000 distinct CDR3 sequences, under 20% seen once. The input for sequencing was PBMCs, mostly from graft donor cells, taken 360 days after TCRalphabeta/CD19-depleted stem cell transplant. Receptors were obtained from a male patient under 18 who had a stem cell transplant for acute lymphoblastic leukemia, so the T cells may come from the graft donor.

The sample holds a few counts of this clonotype. The rearrangement uses TRBV7-9 and TRBJ2-7; D perhaps matches TRBD1 (7 bases). Germline V gene sequence: CDR1 SEHNR, CDR2 FQNEAQ (reference sequence). V gave up 0 bases and J gave up 0 bases, with 12 bases separating them. This CDR3 has 16 residues. DNA of the CDR3: TGTGCCAGCAGCTTAGCGCGGGGACAGAGCTCCTACGAGCAGTACTTC. Translated, it gives CASSLARGQSSYEQYF.

This clonotype has a handful of counts. CDR3 bases: TGTGCCATCAGTGATCGCGCCCCGGGGGCTAATGAAAAACTGTTTTTT. It yields the protein CAISDRAPGANEKLFF. The chain recombines TRBV10-3 with TRBJ1-4, with TRBD1 as a possible D gene (5 bases). Trimming shortened V by 3 bases and J by 3 bases, and 14 bases separated the two germline ends. CDR1 ENHRY and CDR2 SYGVKD come from the germline V gene. This CDR3 comprises 16 residues.

This clonotype was counted a few times. V is TRBV7-2 and J is TRBJ1-2; D not certain. In germline, CDR1 is SGHTA, CDR2 FQGNSA. The CDR3 is 14 amino acids. V shed 1 base and J shed 5 bases, with 11 bases lying between them. This CDR3 reads CASSLGTTGYGYTF. For the CDR3, the DNA is TGTGCCAGCAGCTTAGGGACGACCGGATATGGCTACACCTTC.

The chain carries TRBV12-3 or TRBV12-4 and TRBJ2-1; D is uncertain. Between the trimmed V and J ends, which lost 2 bases and 7 bases, there was a span of 9 bases. CDR3 length: 13 amino acids. Here the CDR3 DNA reads TGTGCCAGCAGTTTACATAGAGGAAATGAGCAGTTCTTC. Its protein is CASSLHRGNEQFF.

The chain couples TRBV27 to TRBJ2-3; the D gene is possibly TRBD2 (5 bases). The CDR3 is 15 residues long. V shed 3 bases and J shed 4 bases, with 14 bases lying between them. Per germline, CDR1 MNHEY and CDR2 SMNVEV (reference sequence). The CDR3 region is CASSFLRRKSDTQYF. Written as DNA, the CDR3 is TGTGCCAGCAGTTTCTTGAGGAGGAAGTCAGATACGCAGTATTTT.

As for this clonotype: This may arise from a read error, as a much more abundant clone is one base away. J is TRBJ2-6 and V is TRBV19, with D possibly called TRBD1 or TRBD2 (6 bases each). The length of the CDR3 is 16 residues. V shed 10 bases and J shed 9 bases, with 25 bases lying between them. Germline V gene lookup returns CDR1 LNHDA and CDR2 SQIVND (reference sequence). Here the CDR3 reads CATNPLGGPRGNVLTF. In nucleotides, the CDR3 is TGTGCCACCAACCCTCTGGGGGGCCCGAGGGGCAACGTCCTGACTTTC.